Below, 18 T cell receptor beta chains from the same sample are listed, as sequenced in a study of OX40 agonist ivuxolimab in advanced cancers. Produced via immunoSEQ multiplex PCR; TCRdb's table is partial and in-frame only. The sample includes about 82,000 clones, 90% of them seen just once. The sequencing used CD4+ or CD8+ T cells sorted from blood, collected in a trial of the OX40 agonist ivuxolimab. Source of these receptors: an adult with an advanced solid tumor such as melanoma, head and neck, liver or kidney cancer.

This rearrangement joins TRBV28 to TRBJ1-3; D is undetermined. This CDR3 has 12 amino acids. Germline V CDR1 and CDR2: MDHEN, SYDVKM. V was shortened by 2 bases and J by 2 bases, with 1 base between the two germline ends. CDR3 sequence reads: CASSLTGNTIYF. DNA of the CDR3: TGTGCCAGCAGTTTAACTGGAAACACCATATATTTT.

V usage is TRBV15 and J usage is TRBJ1-5; possible D gene TRBD1, 6 bases. CDR3 length equals 16 residues. Trimming pared 0 bases from V and 5 bases from J, leaving 14 bases between. Germline V lookup: CDR1 LNHNV, CDR2 YYDKDF (reference sequence). Here the CDR3 reads CATSRDRGRDDQPQHF. DNA for the CDR3: TGTGCCACCAGCAGAGACAGGGGCCGGGATGATCAGCCCCAGCATTTT.

This clone was found once. The V call is TRBV2, the J call TRBJ2-3, with 15 bases aligning to TRBD2. Germline values: CDR1 SNHLY, CDR2 FYNNEI. V gave up 6 bases and J gave up 1 base; unmatched junction bases: 8. The CDR3 has 18 residues. Written as DNA, the CDR3 is TGTGCCAGCAGATGGACTAGCGGGAGGGGGGGTGGCACAGATACGCAGTATTTT. It encodes CASRWTSGRGGGTDTQYF. Full variable domain (outside the CDR3, taken from reference TRBV2 and TRBJ2-3): EPEVTQTPSHQVTQMGQEVILRCVPISNHLYFYWYRQILGQKVEFLVSFYNNEISEKSEIFDDQFSVERPDGSNFTLKIRSTKLEDSAMYFCASRWTSGRGGGTDTQYFGPGTRLTVL.

The chain recombines TRBV7-2 with TRBJ1-3; D not resolved. Trimming cost V 0 bases and J 3 bases, with 6 bases left between them. Germline V gene data show CDR1 as SGHTA and CDR2 as FQGNSA. The CDR3 spans 14 residues. The CDR3 reads CASSLAWDGNTIYF. The CDR3 nucleotides are TGTGCCAGCAGCTTAGCCTGGGATGGAAACACCATATATTTT.

V is TRBV5-1 and J is TRBJ2-7; 8 nucleotides match TRBD1. J gave up 3 bases and V 0 bases, and 5 bases lay outside the gene matches. The germline CDR1 and CDR2 sequences are SGHRS and YFSETQ. This CDR3 region has 15 residues. CDR3 nucleotide sequence: TGCGCCAGCAGCTTGGCGGCGGGACAGGACTACGAGCAGTACTTC. The encoded protein is CASSLAAGQDYEQYF.

J is TRBJ2-2 and V is TRBV9; 7 nucleotides match TRBD1. The CDR3 has 15 amino acids. Germline CDR1 is SGDLS and CDR2 is YYNGEE. After removal of 4 bases from V and 1 base from J, the junction contained 4 bases not matched to a gene. The CDR3 region is CASSFRTGNTGELFF. Written as DNA, the CDR3 is TGTGCCAGCAGCTTCCGGACAGGGAACACCGGGGAGCTGTTTTTT.

The gene calls are TRBV7-9 and TRBJ2-1; 14 bases are shared with TRBD2. Germline-derived CDR1 and CDR2 are SEHNR and FQNEAQ (reference sequence). Germline trimming cut 5 bases from V and 2 bases from J; bases unmatched to any gene: 8. This CDR3 is 18 amino acids long. The CDR3 reads CASSGPGLAGVPYNEQFF. CDR3 nucleotides: TGTGCCAGCAGCGGTCCGGGACTAGCGGGAGTGCCCTACAATGAGCAGTTCTTC.

Details on this clone: Likely a read error: the CDR3 ends without its conserved phenylalanine or tryptophan. The DNA is left out, because the CDR3 cannot be placed on it with certainty; the CDR3 is given as TCRdb lists it. CDR3: CASSVDRDTR. This chain joins TRBV9 and TRBJ1-2; TRBD1 reflects the table's D call only, with no check against the DNA. The CDR3 contains 10 residues when both ends are counted. CDR1 is SGDLS and CDR2 is YYNGEE in the germline V gene.

This chain joins TRBV6-1 and TRBJ2-2; TRBD1 might be the D (6 bases). Germline V lookup: CDR1 MNHNS, CDR2 SASEGT. This CDR3 has 14 residues. V was trimmed by 8 bases and J by 5 bases, leaving 15 bases between them. CDR3 sequence (DNA): TGTGCCAGCGGGGGCCCCCTTCGGACCGGGGAGCTGTTTTTT. It is translated as CASGGPLRTGELFF.

This sequence joins TRBV10-3 and TRBJ1-2; perhaps TRBD1 as D (5 bases). From germline, CDR1 is ENHRY and CDR2 SYGVKD. This CDR3 has 16 amino acids. The germline V and J ends were trimmed by 0 bases and 3 bases, with 14 bases remaining between them. The CDR3 DNA reads as TGTGCCATCAGTGAGTCGACTCGGGGAGGGGACTATGGCTACACCTTC. It specifies CAISESTRGGDYGYTF.

The chain recombines TRBV29-1 with TRBJ2-5; D might be TRBD1 or TRBD2, each matching 5 bases. CDR1 is SQVTM, CDR2 ANQGSEA, per germline. V was cut by 7 bases and J by 5 bases, with 17 bases left in between. CDR3 length: 13 residues. In DNA, the CDR3 is TGCAGCGCCGATTCAGGGCCGGGGGAGACCCAGTACTTC. Protein: CSADSGPGETQYF. Full variable domain (outside the CDR3, taken from reference TRBV29-1 and TRBJ2-5): SAVISQKPSRDICQRGTSLTIQCQVDSQVTMMFWYRQQPGQSLTLIATANQGSEATYESGFVIDKFPISRPNLTFSTLTVSNMSPEDSSIYLCSADSGPGETQYFGPGTRLLVL.

V usage is TRBV7-6 and J usage is TRBJ2-1, with 15 bases matching TRBD2. V was pared by 5 bases and J by 2 bases, with 7 bases of the junction left unmatched. This CDR3 has 18 amino acids. CDR1 and CDR2 from the germline V gene are SGHVS and FNYEAQ. The CDR3 DNA sequence: TGTGCCAGCAGCCCTCGGACTAGCGGGGGGGCGGCCTACAATGAGCAGTTCTTC. As protein: CASSPRTSGGAAYNEQFF.

The rearrangement uses TRBV19 and TRBJ1-4, with D maybe TRBD1 (6 bases). The V end lost 3 bases, the J end lost 0 bases, and 11 bases lay between the germline ends. Germline V gene lookup returns CDR1 LNHDA and CDR2 SQIVND (reference sequence). The CDR3 runs 16 residues. CDR3 region: CASSMTGPATNEKLFF. The DNA for the CDR3 is TGTGCCAGTAGTATGACAGGCCCTGCAACTAATGAAAAACTGTTTTTT. Looking up the rest from reference TRBV19 and TRBJ1-4 gives the full variable domain: DGGITQSPKYLFRKEGQNVTLSCEQNLNHDAMYWYRQDPGQGLRLIYYSQIVNDFQKGDIAEGYSVSREKKESFPLTVTSAQKNPTAFYLCASSMTGPATNEKLFFGSGTQLSVL.

The V gene is TRBV9, the J gene TRBJ2-1; TRBD2 aligns across 11 bases. Germline V gene lookup returns CDR1 SGDLS and CDR2 YYNGEE. Losses at the gene ends were 0 bases for V and 6 bases for J; bases not matched to a gene: 2. The CDR3 length is 15 residues. CDR3 residues: CASSVGGLAGNEQFF. CDR3 DNA sequence: TGTGCCAGCAGCGTAGGTGGACTAGCGGGCAATGAGCAGTTCTTC.

Only a few counts were recorded for this clone. The chain is built from TRBV7-2 and TRBJ2-1; D may be TRBD1 (6 bases). CDR3 length equals 16 residues. V lost 4 bases to trimming and J lost 0 bases, with 13 bases between them. CDR1 SGHTA and CDR2 FQGNSA come from the germline V gene. For the CDR3, the DNA is TGTGCCAGCAGCTCACAGGGTCGGAGCTCCTACAATGAGCAGTTCTTC. Its protein product is CASSSQGRSSYNEQFF.

The V call is TRBV5-1, the J call TRBJ2-7; 9 nucleotides line up with TRBD2. Looked up from germline, CDR1 is SGHRS and CDR2 is YFSETQ. J lost 3 bases, V lost 2 bases, and 9 bases had no gene match. The CDR3 totals 16 residues. In nucleotides, the CDR3 is TGCGCCAGCAGCTTACAAGGGGCTAGCGGGGTCTACGAGCAGTACTTC. Its protein product is CASSLQGASGVYEQYF.

This chain joins TRBV7-7 and TRBJ2-1; D may be TRBD1 or TRBD2 (7 bases each). The CDR3 length is 13 residues. Germline-derived CDR1 and CDR2 are SSHAT and FNYEAQ (reference sequence). V gave up 4 bases and J gave up 13 bases, with 17 bases separating them. The CDR3 bases are TGTGCCAGCAGCTCAGCCAGGGGGGGGGATCAGTTCTTC. It codes for CASSSARGGDQFF.

The chain couples TRBV4-3 to TRBJ1-3; TRBD1 might be the D (5 bases). This CDR3 has 13 residues. CDR1 LGHNA and CDR2 YSLEER come from the germline V gene. V dropped 5 bases and J dropped 2 bases, with 7 bases sitting between them. CDR3 DNA sequence: TGCGCCAGCAGCTCAGGGACTGGAAACACCATATATTTT. It translates to CASSSGTGNTIYF.